This T cell receptor beta chain was recorded in a study of CD8 T cells in ankylosing spondylitis. The study, taken as a whole, reports: Apparently characteristic of ankylosing spondylitis blood was a TCR beta motif (eight highly homologous variants). Disease-linked clones reportedly concentrated significantly in matched ankylosing spondylitis synovial fluid.

This clonotype was found a few times. The antigen is undetermined. In TCRdb, the 5' RACE reads were re-called with MiXCR into one record per CDR3 protein. Found here are 210,000 or so distinct CDR3 sequences, about 26% of them singletons; the top ten hold about 6.2%. Per germline, CDR1 DFQATT and CDR2 SNEGSKA (reference sequence). The CDR3 has 16 amino acids. J was trimmed by 4 bases and V by 0 bases; bases with no gene match: 6. This chain uses TRBV20-1 with TRBJ2-3; 11 positions agree with TRBD2. The sample was blood, either unsorted or a sorted T cell fraction (not recorded which). The clonotype originates from a male donor with ankylosing spondylitis or in good health (not recorded which). CDR3 nucleotide sequence: TGCAGTGCTAGAGAGGGTAGCGGGAGGGCCCCAGATACGCAGTATTTT. Translated: CSAREGSGRAPDTQYF.